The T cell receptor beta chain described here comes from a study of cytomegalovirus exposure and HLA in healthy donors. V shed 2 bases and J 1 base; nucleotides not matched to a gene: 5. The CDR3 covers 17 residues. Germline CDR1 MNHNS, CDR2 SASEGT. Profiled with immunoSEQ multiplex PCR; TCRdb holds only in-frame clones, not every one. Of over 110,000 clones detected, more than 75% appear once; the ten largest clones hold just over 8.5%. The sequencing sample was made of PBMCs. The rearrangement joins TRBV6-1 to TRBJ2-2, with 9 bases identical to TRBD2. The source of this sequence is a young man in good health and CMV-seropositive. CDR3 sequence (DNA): TGTGCCAGCAGTGAAAACTATAGCGGGGGGAACACCGGGGAGCTGTTTTTT. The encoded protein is CASSENYSGGNTGELFF.